A selection of T cell receptor beta chains follows, all from one sample in a study of blood T cell repertoires in COVID-19. Clones were read by immunoSEQ multiplex PCR, and TCRdb kept only the in-frame ones, dropping some. This table holds 250,000 or so clones, nearly 90% found once. Sample: PBMCs or T cells enriched from blood (not recorded which). These receptors were taken from a man under 40 who had recovered from COVID-19. Both conserved end residues are part of each CDR3. Fields, in order: V gene, J gene, clone size, CDR3 length, D gene, CDR3 protein, CDR3 DNA. D genes are given only for firm matches. Rows give clone size only sometimes, using once, few, many, or a class for an expanded clone.

V gene: TRBV2; J gene: TRBJ2-3; clone size: .; CDR3 length: 14; D gene: .; CDR3 protein: CASSEIVSTDTQYF; CDR3 DNA: TGTGCCAGCAGTGAAATCGTCAGCACAGATACGCAGTATTTT
V gene: TRBV9; J gene: TRBJ1-2; clone size: .; CDR3 length: 14; D gene: .; CDR3 protein: CASKGDPGVGGYTF; CDR3 DNA: TGTGCCAGCAAGGGTGATCCGGGAGTGGGCGGCTACACCTTC
V gene: TRBV28; J gene: TRBJ1-2; clone size: .; CDR3 length: 12; D gene: .; CDR3 protein: CASSRSSYGYTF; CDR3 DNA: TGTGCCAGCAGCCGGTCGTCCTATGGCTACACCTTC
V gene: TRBV10-1; J gene: TRBJ1-1; clone size: .; CDR3 length: 15; D gene: .; CDR3 protein: CASSEPGTRNTEAFF; CDR3 DNA: TGCGCCAGCAGTGAACCCGGGACAAGGAACACTGAAGCTTTCTTT
V gene: TRBV19; J gene: TRBJ1-1; clone size: .; CDR3 length: 13; D gene: .; CDR3 protein: CAARTGRNTEAFF; CDR3 DNA: TGTGCCGCGAGGACTGGGAGAAACACTGAAGCTTTCTTT
V gene: TRBV19; J gene: TRBJ2-5; clone size: .; CDR3 length: 15; D gene: .; CDR3 protein: CASSVLLSPQETQYF; CDR3 DNA: TGTGCCAGTAGTGTCTTACTCTCCCCCCAAGAGACCCAGTACTTC
V gene: TRBV9; J gene: TRBJ1-3; clone size: .; CDR3 length: 14; D gene: .; CDR3 protein: CASSVGIQGDTIYF; CDR3 DNA: TGTGCCAGCAGCGTAGGGATCCAAGGAGACACCATATATTTT
V gene: TRBV4-1; J gene: TRBJ2-3; clone size: .; CDR3 length: 12; D gene: .; CDR3 protein: CASSQPMDTQYF; CDR3 DNA: TGCGCCAGCAGCCAACCCATGGATACGCAGTATTTT
V gene: TRBV2; J gene: TRBJ1-2; clone size: .; CDR3 length: 14; D gene: .; CDR3 protein: CASSESSPNYGYTF; CDR3 DNA: TGTGCCAGCAGTGAAAGTAGTCCTAACTATGGCTACACCTTC
V gene: TRBV21-1; J gene: TRBJ1-2; clone size: .; CDR3 length: 17; D gene: .; CDR3 protein: CASSNYGGFVPNYGYTF; CDR3 DNA: TGTGCCAGCAGCAATTATGGAGGGTTCGTTCCTAACTATGGCTACACCTTC
V gene: TRBV7-2; J gene: TRBJ1-3; clone size: .; CDR3 length: 13; D gene: .; CDR3 protein: CASSGNRVNTIYF; CDR3 DNA: TGTGCCAGCAGCGGGAACAGGGTCAACACCATATATTTT
V gene: TRBV21-1; J gene: TRBJ1-1; clone size: .; CDR3 length: 14; D gene: .; CDR3 protein: CASSKTQRGTEAFF; CDR3 DNA: TGTGCCAGCAGCAAGACCCAACGGGGCACTGAAGCTTTCTTT
V gene: TRBV5-1; J gene: TRBJ2-1; clone size: .; CDR3 length: 15; D gene: .; CDR3 protein: CASSSGQSSYNEQFF; CDR3 DNA: TGCGCCAGCAGCTCAGGACAGAGCTCCTACAATGAGCAGTTCTTC
V gene: TRBV7-3; J gene: TRBJ1-1; clone size: .; CDR3 length: 13; D gene: .; CDR3 protein: CASSRGENTEAFF; CDR3 DNA: TGTGCCAGCAGCCGGGGGGAGAACACTGAAGCTTTCTTT
V gene: TRBV29-1; J gene: TRBJ1-1; clone size: .; CDR3 length: 15; D gene: .; CDR3 protein: CSVEWAGSFSTEAFF; CDR3 DNA: TGCAGCGTTGAATGGGCTGGGTCATTCAGCACTGAAGCTTTCTTT
V gene: TRBV7-6; J gene: TRBJ2-1; clone size: once; CDR3 length: 15; D gene: TRBD1; CDR3 protein: CASSLEGQGAGEQFF; CDR3 DNA: TGTGCCAGCAGCTTAGAGGGACAGGGGGCGGGCGAGCAGTTCTTC
V gene: TRBV6-5; J gene: TRBJ1-2; clone size: .; CDR3 length: 11; D gene: .; CDR3 protein: CASSYEGGYTF; CDR3 DNA: TGTGCCAGCAGTTACGAGGGCGGCTACACCTTC
V gene: TRBV4-2; J gene: TRBJ1-3; clone size: .; CDR3 length: 15; D gene: .; CDR3 protein: CASSQDPGSGNTIYF; CDR3 DNA: TGTGCCAGCAGCCAAGATCCCGGGTCTGGAAACACCATATATTTT
V gene: TRBV28; J gene: TRBJ2-7; clone size: once; CDR3 length: 11; D gene: .; CDR3 protein: CASSTHYEQYF; CDR3 DNA: TGTGCCAGCAGTACTCACTACGAGCAGTACTTC
V gene: TRBV11-2; J gene: TRBJ2-1; clone size: .; CDR3 length: 15; D gene: .; CDR3 protein: CASSSQLLRGNEQFF; CDR3 DNA: TGTGCCAGCAGCTCGCAACTACTACGGGGTAATGAGCAGTTCTTC
V gene: TRBV11-2; J gene: TRBJ2-1; clone size: .; CDR3 length: 16; D gene: TRBD2; CDR3 protein: CASSSASSGSYNEQFF; CDR3 DNA: TGTGCCAGCAGCTCTGCGTCTAGCGGTTCCTACAATGAGCAGTTCTTC
V gene: TRBV5-4; J gene: TRBJ2-6; clone size: .; CDR3 length: 16; D gene: TRBD1; CDR3 protein: CASSPTGRPGANVLTF; CDR3 DNA: TGTGCCAGCAGCCCGACAGGGAGACCTGGGGCCAACGTCCTGACTTTC
V gene: TRBV29-1; J gene: TRBJ1-2; clone size: few; CDR3 length: 10; D gene: .; CDR3 protein: CSGGTNGYTF; CDR3 DNA: TGCAGCGGAGGGACAAACGGCTACACCTTC
V gene: TRBV28; J gene: TRBJ2-7; clone size: .; CDR3 length: 12; D gene: .; CDR3 protein: CASSFPLYEQYF; CDR3 DNA: TGTGCCAGCAGTTTCCCCCTCTACGAGCAGTACTTC
V gene: TRBV2; J gene: TRBJ1-6; clone size: .; CDR3 length: 15; D gene: .; CDR3 protein: CASSETGQPNSPLHF; CDR3 DNA: TGTGCCAGCAGTGAGACCGGACAACCAAATTCACCCCTCCACTTT
V gene: TRBV4-1; J gene: TRBJ2-3; clone size: .; CDR3 length: 16; D gene: TRBD2; CDR3 protein: CASSQRTSGRGDTQYF; CDR3 DNA: TGCGCCAGCAGCCAACGGACTAGCGGGAGGGGAGATACGCAGTATTTT
V gene: TRBV23-1; J gene: TRBJ1-4; clone size: .; CDR3 length: 17; D gene: TRBD1; CDR3 protein: CASSQFEGQGKEEKLFF; CDR3 DNA: TGCGCCAGCAGTCAATTCGAGGGACAGGGGAAGGAGGAAAAACTGTTTTTT
V gene: TRBV10-1; J gene: TRBJ2-7; clone size: .; CDR3 length: 14; D gene: TRBD2; CDR3 protein: CASSESGRGGEQYF; CDR3 DNA: TGCGCCAGCAGTGAGAGCGGGAGGGGCGGCGAGCAGTACTTC
V gene: TRBV6-1; J gene: TRBJ2-7; clone size: .; CDR3 length: 12; D gene: .; CDR3 protein: CASSEYGTVLSF; CDR3 DNA: TGTGCCAGCAGTGAATACGGGACTGTACTTTCATTC
V gene: TRBV5-8; J gene: TRBJ2-1; clone size: .; CDR3 length: 13; D gene: .; CDR3 protein: CASSGYRVNEQFF; CDR3 DNA: TGTGCCAGCAGCGGCTACAGGGTTAATGAGCAGTTCTTC
V gene: TRBV27; J gene: TRBJ2-7; clone size: .; CDR3 length: 17; D gene: TRBD1; CDR3 protein: CASSKYPPGTGGYEQYF; CDR3 DNA: TGTGCCAGCAGTAAATACCCCCCCGGGACAGGCGGCTACGAGCAGTACTTC
V gene: TRBV27; J gene: TRBJ1-1; clone size: .; CDR3 length: 16; D gene: TRBD1; CDR3 protein: CASSLFAGGSNTEAFF; CDR3 DNA: TGTGCCAGCAGTTTATTTGCAGGGGGCTCGAACACTGAAGCTTTCTTT
V gene: TRBV7-2; J gene: TRBJ1-2; clone size: once; CDR3 length: 14; D gene: TRBD1; CDR3 protein: CASSLGTGTPGYTF; CDR3 DNA: TGTGCCAGCAGCTTGGGGACAGGGACCCCTGGCTACACCTTC
V gene: TRBV7-8; J gene: TRBJ1-2; clone size: .; CDR3 length: 15; D gene: TRBD1; CDR3 protein: CASSTPGQVPYGYTF; CDR3 DNA: TGTGCCAGCAGCACACCGGGACAGGTCCCCTATGGCTACACCTTC
V gene: TRBV27; J gene: TRBJ2-1; clone size: .; CDR3 length: 15; D gene: TRBD2; CDR3 protein: CASSLLTSGRSEQFF; CDR3 DNA: TGTGCCAGCAGCCTACTGACTAGCGGGAGGAGTGAGCAGTTCTTC
V gene: TRBV3-1/TRBV3-2; J gene: TRBJ1-4; clone size: .; CDR3 length: 16; D gene: TRBD1; CDR3 protein: CASSQIKGQGPEKLFF; CDR3 DNA: TGTGCCAGCAGCCAAATCAAGGGACAGGGACCCGAAAAACTGTTTTTT
V gene: TRBV19; J gene: TRBJ1-1; clone size: .; CDR3 length: 14; D gene: .; CDR3 protein: CASSDRGGGTEAFF; CDR3 DNA: TGTGCCAGTAGCGACCGGGGAGGTGGCACTGAAGCTTTCTTT
V gene: TRBV18; J gene: TRBJ1-3; clone size: .; CDR3 length: 16; D gene: .; CDR3 protein: CASSPPGGSSGNTIYF; CDR3 DNA: TGTGCCAGCTCACCACCGGGGGGGAGCTCTGGAAACACCATATATTTT
V gene: TRBV2; J gene: TRBJ2-3; clone size: .; CDR3 length: 16; D gene: .; CDR3 protein: CASSARVTNGKDTQYF; CDR3 DNA: TGTGCCAGCAGTGCGAGAGTGACTAATGGCAAAGATACGCAGTATTTT
V gene: TRBV27; J gene: TRBJ2-7; clone size: .; CDR3 length: 14; D gene: .; CDR3 protein: CASSLNSSPYEQYF; CDR3 DNA: TGTGCCAGCAGCCTAAACAGTTCCCCCTACGAGCAGTACTTC
V gene: TRBV25-1; J gene: TRBJ1-4; clone size: .; CDR3 length: 14; D gene: .; CDR3 protein: CASSELGEVEKLFF; CDR3 DNA: TGTGCCAGCAGTGAATTAGGGGAGGTAGAAAAACTGTTTTTT
V gene: TRBV3-1/TRBV3-2; J gene: TRBJ1-4; clone size: .; CDR3 length: 13; D gene: .; CDR3 protein: CASRSLTNEKLFF; CDR3 DNA: TGTGCCAGCCGGAGTTTAACTAATGAAAAACTGTTTTTT